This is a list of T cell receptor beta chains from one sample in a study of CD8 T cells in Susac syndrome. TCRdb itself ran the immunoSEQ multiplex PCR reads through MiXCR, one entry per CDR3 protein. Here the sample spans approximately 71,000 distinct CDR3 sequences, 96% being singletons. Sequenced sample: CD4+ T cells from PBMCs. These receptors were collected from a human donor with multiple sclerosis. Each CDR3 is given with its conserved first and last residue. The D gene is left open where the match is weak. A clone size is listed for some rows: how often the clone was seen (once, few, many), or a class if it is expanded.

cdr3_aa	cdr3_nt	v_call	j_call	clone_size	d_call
CASSLSGAGTSGNEQFF	TGTGCCAGCAGCTTGAGCGGTGCCGGGACTAGCGGGAATGAGCAGTTCTTC	TRBV5-4	TRBJ2-1	-	TRBD2
CASSLVSGREAAYEQYF	TGTGCCAGCAGCTTAGTCTCAGGACGCGAGGCAGCCTACGAGCAGTACTTC	TRBV7-9	TRBJ2-7	-	-
CASRLRADTQYF	TGTGCCAGCAGGTTAAGGGCAGATACGCAGTATTTT	TRBV7-2	TRBJ2-3	-	-
CAWSVSNYGYTF	TGTGCCTGGAGTGTTTCCAACTATGGCTACACCTTC	TRBV30	TRBJ1-2	-	-
CASSFAQSNQPQHF	TGTGCCAGCAGTTTCGCACAGAGCAATCAGCCCCAGCATTTT	TRBV12-3/TRBV12-4	TRBJ1-5	-	-
CASRNPGQTNSPLHF	TGTGCCAGCAGGAATCCGGGACAAACTAATTCACCCCTCCACTTT	TRBV7-9	TRBJ1-6	-	-
CASSQDLAANYGYTF	TGTGCCAGCAGCCAAGATCTCGCAGCTAACTATGGCTACACCTTC	TRBV3-1	TRBJ1-2	-	-
CASSYGRVTNSPLHF	TGTGCCAGCAGTTACGGTCGGGTGACGAATTCACCCCTCCACTTT	TRBV6-6	TRBJ1-6	-	-
CASSRGTGGVGNYGYTF	TGTGCCAGCAGCCGAGGGACAGGGGGAGTCGGAAACTATGGCTACACCTTC	TRBV12-3/TRBV12-4	TRBJ1-2	-	TRBD1
CASSSRWVSGQGKETQYF	TGTGCCAGCAGCTCGCGTTGGGTTAGTGGTCAGGGTAAAGAGACCCAGTACTTC	TRBV6-1	TRBJ2-5	-	-
CASRPGLAGGYEQYF	TGTGCCAGCAGACCTGGACTAGCGGGGGGCTACGAGCAGTACTTC	TRBV6-2/TRBV6-3	TRBJ2-7	once	TRBD2
CASSPPGQHTEAFF	TGTGCCAGCAGCCCTCCGGGTCAACACACTGAAGCTTTCTTT	TRBV9	TRBJ1-1	-	-
CAWSVGWAFEKLFF	TGTGCCTGGAGTGTTGGCTGGGCGTTTGAAAAACTGTTTTTT	TRBV30	TRBJ1-4	-	-
CSARGAGQPQHF	TGCAGTGCTAGGGGGGCAGGGCAGCCCCAGCATTTT	TRBV20-1	TRBJ1-5	-	-
CSVRTGGGGYTF	TGCAGCGTGCGTACAGGGGGCGGTGGCTACACCTTC	TRBV29-1	TRBJ1-2	-	TRBD1
CASSLVRRGNYGYTF	TGTGCCAGCAGCTTGGTGCGGAGGGGTAACTATGGCTACACCTTC	TRBV5-6	TRBJ1-2	-	-
CASSQGARKLFF	TGTGCCAGCAGCCAGGGGGCGAGGAAACTGTTTTTT	TRBV3-1	TRBJ1-4	-	-
CASSLLERELFF	TGTGCCAGCAGCTTACTGGAGAGGGAGCTGTTTTTT	TRBV11-2	TRBJ2-2	once	-
CASSLGPSEADTQYF	TGTGCCAGCAGCCTAGGACCCTCTGAAGCAGATACGCAGTATTTT	TRBV4-2	TRBJ2-3	-	-
CSARFVGTNTEAFF	TGCAGTGCTAGGTTCGTGGGCACGAACACTGAAGCTTTCTTT	TRBV20-1	TRBJ1-1	-	-
CASSLDRVYSEAFF	TGCGCCAGCAGCTTAGACAGGGTTTACAGTGAAGCTTTCTTT	TRBV5-1	TRBJ1-1	once	TRBD1
CASSLPGAQNYGYTF	TGTGCCAGCAGCTTACCGGGGGCACAGAACTATGGCTACACCTTC	TRBV7-9	TRBJ1-2	once	-
CASSQTGWLGYTF	TGTGCCAGCAGCCAAACAGGGTGGCTTGGCTACACCTTC	TRBV13	TRBJ1-2	-	-
CSARLPGPSTSLHF	TGCAGTGCTAGACTTCCCGGGCCGTCTACGTCCCTCCACTTT	TRBV20-1	TRBJ1-6	-	-
CASSEGLAQETQYF	TGTGCCAGCAGCGAAGGACTAGCTCAAGAGACCCAGTACTTC	TRBV2	TRBJ2-5	once	TRBD2
CSARGTLNTEAFF	TGCAGTGCTAGGGGGACATTGAACACTGAAGCTTTCTTT	TRBV20-1	TRBJ1-1	-	-
CSASGGSGNTIYF	TGCAGCGCATCGGGGGGCTCTGGAAACACCATATATTTT	TRBV29-1	TRBJ1-3	-	-
CAWSFGRTDTQYF	TGTGCCTGGTCCTTCGGACGGACAGATACGCAGTATTTT	TRBV30	TRBJ2-3	few	-
CASRIPGWETQYF	TGTGCCAGCAGGATTCCGGGCTGGGAGACCCAGTACTTC	TRBV6-2/TRBV6-3	TRBJ2-5	-	-
CASSLDGGLGYGYTF	TGCGCCAGCAGCTTGGATGGGGGGCTCGGCTATGGCTACACCTTC	TRBV5-1	TRBJ1-2	-	-
CASSRSGQGSYEQYF	TGCGCCAGCAGCAGATCGGGACAGGGGTCTTACGAGCAGTACTTC	TRBV5-1	TRBJ2-7	few	TRBD1
CASSFTGDTQYF	TGCGCCAGCAGCTTTACGGGGGATACGCAGTATTTT	TRBV5-1	TRBJ2-3	once	-
CASTKGANYGYTF	TGTGCCAGCACTAAAGGGGCAAACTATGGCTACACCTTC	TRBV6-1	TRBJ1-2	-	-
CASSEGGAVTDTQYF	TGTGCCAGCAGTGAAGGGGGGGCCGTAACAGATACGCAGTATTTT	TRBV25-1	TRBJ2-3	-	-
CASSQVRDPGWPQHF	TGTGCCAGCAGCCAAGTTAGGGACCCTGGTTGGCCCCAGCATTTT	TRBV3-1	TRBJ1-5	-	-
CASSLVTLATNEKLFF	TGTGCCAGCAGCTTAGTGACACTCGCAACTAATGAAAAACTGTTTTTT	TRBV7-6	TRBJ1-4	-	-
CASSQVFGQGHNSPLHF	TGTGCCAGCAGCCAAGTTTTTGGACAGGGCCATAATTCACCCCTCCACTTT	TRBV3-1	TRBJ1-6	-	TRBD1
CASRGGLSQETQYF	TGCGCCAGCAGGGGCGGACTATCCCAAGAGACCCAGTACTTC	TRBV5-1	TRBJ2-5	-	-
CATRGGGQPQHF	TGTGCCACCAGAGGGGGCGGGCAGCCCCAGCATTTT	TRBV2	TRBJ1-5	-	TRBD1
CAWSVLGGGELFF	TGTGCCTGGAGTGTATTGGGGGGCGGGGAGCTGTTTTTT	TRBV30	TRBJ2-2	-	-
CASSLAARNTEAFF	TGTGCCAGCAGCTTAGCGGCCAGGAACACTGAAGCTTTCTTT	TRBV7-9	TRBJ1-1	-	-
CASSASSMNTEAFF	TGTGCCAGCAGCGCGTCCAGCATGAACACTGAAGCTTTCTTT	TRBV7-9	TRBJ1-1	-	-
CASSFHPQRADTQYF	TGTGCCAGCAGCTTCCATCCCCAAAGGGCAGATACGCAGTATTTT	TRBV11-3	TRBJ2-3	-	-
CASSIHEEVEQFF	TGCGCCAGCAGCATCCACGAGGAGGTTGAGCAGTTCTTC	TRBV5-1	TRBJ2-1	-	-
CAWSAPPTIRNSPLHF	TGTGCCTGGAGTGCACCACCAACAATTCGCAATTCACCCCTCCACTTT	TRBV30	TRBJ1-6	-	-
CASSQRDDNSPLHF	TGTGCCAGCAGCCAACGGGACGACAATTCACCCCTCCACTTT	TRBV3-1	TRBJ1-6	-	-
CASSLDSTMDTQYF	TGCGCCAGCAGCTTGGACAGTACAATGGATACGCAGTATTTT	TRBV5-1	TRBJ2-3	-	-
CASHGGGPEQFF	TGTGCCAGTCATGGGGGGGGGCCCGAGCAGTTCTTC	TRBV12-3/TRBV12-4	TRBJ2-1	-	-
CASSQRTGGYGYTF	TGCGCCAGCAGCCAAAGGACAGGGGGCTATGGCTACACCTTC	TRBV5-1	TRBJ1-2	-	TRBD1
CASSQDITGGSYEQYF	TGTGCCAGCAGCCAAGATATTACAGGGGGCAGCTACGAGCAGTACTTC	TRBV3-1	TRBJ2-7	-	TRBD1
CASSPVGQLNTEAFF	TGCGCCAGCAGCCCGGTGGGACAGCTGAACACTGAAGCTTTCTTT	TRBV5-1	TRBJ1-1	-	TRBD1